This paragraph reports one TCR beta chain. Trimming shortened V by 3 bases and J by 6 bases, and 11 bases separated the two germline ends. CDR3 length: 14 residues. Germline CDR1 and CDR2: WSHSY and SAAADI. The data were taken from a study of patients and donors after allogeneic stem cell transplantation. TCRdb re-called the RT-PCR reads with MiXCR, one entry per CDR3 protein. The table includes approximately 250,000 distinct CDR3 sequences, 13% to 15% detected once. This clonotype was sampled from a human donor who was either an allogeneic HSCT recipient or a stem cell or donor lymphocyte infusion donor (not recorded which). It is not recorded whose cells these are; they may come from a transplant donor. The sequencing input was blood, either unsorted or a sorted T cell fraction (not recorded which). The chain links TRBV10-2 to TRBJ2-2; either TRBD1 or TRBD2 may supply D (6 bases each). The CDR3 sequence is CASSDWGASGELFF. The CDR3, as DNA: TGCGCCAGCAGTGACTGGGGGGCTTCCGGGGAGCTGTTTTTT.